In this sample, the clone carrying this TCR beta chain turned up once. The antigen is not known. Exclusion covered patients with other autoimmune diseases or uncontrolled infections (as well as pregnancy or lactation). The authors diagnosed from clinical symptoms, serum thyroxine, TRAb, thyroid ultrasound and orbital computed tomography. RNA transcripts were the template, and TCR beta CDR3 regions were amplified from them. The authors performed first-round RT-PCR with HTBI primers and then a second-round multiplex PCR. TCRdb passed the multiplex PCR reads through MiXCR, listing each CDR3 protein once. The sample lists 350,000 to 450,000 distinct CDR3 sequences; approximately 20% were seen once. The data were obtained in a study of Graves' ophthalmopathy and Graves' hyperthyroidism. Study findings and constraints: A majority of expanded thyroid clonotypes exceeding 0.001 frequency were likewise present in blood. A classifier, a 13-signature model, separated ophthalmopathy from stable hyperthyroidism with 87.88% sensitivity and around 80% specificity.

This receptor was obtained from a woman under 30 with Graves' ophthalmopathy. Specimen: peripheral blood.

The CDR3 bases are TGTGCCAGCAGGGTGGCGAACACTGAAGCTTTCTTT. As protein: CASRVANTEAFF. The gene calls are TRBV6-1 and TRBJ1-1; D remains ambiguous. Germline assignment: CDR1 MNHNS and CDR2 SASEGT. The CDR3 has 12 amino acids. Trimming pared 6 bases from V and 1 base from J, leaving 6 bases between.